These T cell receptor beta chains were read from a single sample in a study of cytomegalovirus exposure and HLA in healthy donors. The protocol was immunoSEQ multiplex PCR, while the TCRdb copy is restricted to in-frame clones and leaves out a portion. Of 65,000 to 80,000 clones listed, 79% are singletons. The material sequenced was PBMCs. The receptors come from a woman between 40 and 55 years old in good health and CMV-seropositive. CDR3s include the opening cysteine and the closing phenylalanine or tryptophan. Each record gives: J gene, D gene, CDR3 length, V gene, clone size, CDR3 DNA, CDR3 protein. A D gene is named only where the DNA matches it firmly. Clone size is not always given. Where it is, it says once, few, many or a class for expanded clones.

TRBJ1-5 | NA | 11 | TRBV6-1 | NA | TGTGCCAGCAGTTACCAGGGGATCCAGCATTTT | CASSYQGIQHF
TRBJ2-4 | NA | 11 | TRBV29-1 | NA | TGCAGCGTTGGAGGGTCGGACATTCAGTACTTC | CSVGGSDIQYF
TRBJ2-1 | TRBD1 | 14 | TRBV6-1 | once | TGTGCCAGCAGTAACATACAGGGGGCAAATGAGCAGTTCTTC | CASSNIQGANEQFF
TRBJ2-6 | TRBD1 | 15 | TRBV5-4 | few | TGTGCCAGCAGCTTGCAGGGGGTTGGGGCCAACGTCCTGACTTTC | CASSLQGVGANVLTF
TRBJ2-1 | TRBD2 | 17 | TRBV5-1 | NA | TGCGCCAGCAGCCACACAGCCGGGACTAGCGGCTACAATGAGCAGTTCTTC | CASSHTAGTSGYNEQFF
TRBJ2-1 | NA | 12 | TRBV28 | few | TGTGCCAGCAGTTTACGGGGAAATGAGCAGTTCTTC | CASSLRGNEQFF
TRBJ2-7 | NA | 15 | TRBV12-5 | NA | TGTGCTAGTGATCGAAGGGACGGGGGCTCCTACGAGCAGTACTTC | CASDRRDGGSYEQYF
TRBJ2-1 | TRBD1 | 17 | TRBV6-7 | NA | TGTGCCAGCAGTTACTCGAATGGGACAGGGACCAACAATGAGCAGTTCTTC | CASSYSNGTGTNNEQFF
TRBJ1-2 | NA | 15 | TRBV5-4 | NA | TGTGCCAGCAGCAAGGTAGACTCAGGGTTAGAGGGCTACACCTTC | CASSKVDSGLEGYTF
TRBJ2-3 | NA | 15 | TRBV2 | NA | TGTGCCAGCAGTGAAGGGGCGTGGCACACAGATACGCAGTATTTT | CASSEGAWHTDTQYF
TRBJ2-3 | NA | 15 | TRBV9 | NA | TGTGCCAGCAGCGTAGGCGGCGGAGTACGAGATACGCAGTATTTT | CASSVGGGVRDTQYF
TRBJ1-5 | NA | 14 | TRBV30 | once | TGTGCCTGGAGATCCGGCGGCATCGGTCAGCCCCAGCATTTT | CAWRSGGIGQPQHF
TRBJ1-6 | NA | 18 | TRBV6-1 | NA | TGTGCCAGCAGTGAATTGCACCAGGGGAGCTCCTATAATTCACCCCTCCACTTT | CASSELHQGSSYNSPLHF
TRBJ1-1 | NA | 14 | TRBV6-5 | NA | TGTGCCAGCAGTTACTCGTTGGGGAGTACTGAAGCTTTCTTT | CASSYSLGSTEAFF
TRBJ1-4 | TRBD1 | 13 | TRBV28 | NA | TGTGCCACCAAGGGGGCGGTCTTCGAAAAACTGTTTTTT | CATKGAVFEKLFF
TRBJ2-1 | TRBD2 | 15 | TRBV12-5 | NA | TGTGCTAGTTTAGCGGGGGGGGGCTCCTACAATGAGCAGTTCTTC | CASLAGGGSYNEQFF
TRBJ2-1 | TRBD2 | 14 | TRBV7-9 | NA | TGTGCCAGCAGACCGGCGGGAGGGCGCGATGAGCAGTTCTTC | CASRPAGGRDEQFF
TRBJ1-5 | NA | 14 | TRBV19 | NA | TGTGCCAGTAGTCCAAAGGGGGGCAATCAGCCCCAGCATTTT | CASSPKGGNQPQHF
TRBJ1-2 | TRBD1 | 15 | TRBV5-4 | NA | TGTGCCAGCAGTTACCCGGACAGGGTAAACTATGGCTACACCTTC | CASSYPDRVNYGYTF
TRBJ1-3 | NA | 17 | TRBV2 | NA | TGTGCCAGCAGTGAATTGGCAGGGGTGACCTCTGGAAACACCATATATTTT | CASSELAGVTSGNTIYF
TRBJ2-7 | TRBD2 | 11 | TRBV29-1 | NA | TGCAGCGTCACCTCCGGGACTAGAGAGTACTTC | CSVTSGTREYF
TRBJ1-5 | TRBD1 | 17 | TRBV7-6 | NA | TGTGCCAGCAGCCCTAGTGTGGTCAGGGGGCATCGTCAGCCCCAGCATTTT | CASSPSVVRGHRQPQHF
TRBJ2-3 | TRBD2 | 16 | TRBV10-1 | NA | TGCGCCAGCGGGTTGATAGCGGGGGGGCCAGGAGATACGCAGTATTTT | CASGLIAGGPGDTQYF
TRBJ1-1 | NA | 13 | TRBV6-5 | NA | TGTGCCAGCAGAGTAACCGGGACACATGAAGCTTTCTTT | CASRVTGTHEAFF
TRBJ2-7 | NA | 13 | TRBV18 | once | TGTGCCAGCTCACGACCCCCTACCTACGAGCAGTACTTC | CASSRPPTYEQYF
TRBJ2-1 | TRBD2 | 15 | TRBV5-1 | NA | TGCGCCAGCAGCTTGTTAAGCGGGATTAACAATGAGCAGTTCTTC | CASSLLSGINNEQFF
TRBJ2-1 | NA | 15 | TRBV18 | NA | TGTGCCAGCTCACCATCGGGTTCCTCTTACAATGAGCAGTTCTTC | CASSPSGSSYNEQFF
TRBJ2-1 | NA | 16 | TRBV10-1 | NA | TGCGCCAGCAGTTCTCGGACTACCCTCCCCTACAATGAGCAGTTCTTC | CASSSRTTLPYNEQFF
TRBJ2-3 | TRBD1 | 14 | TRBV29-1 | once | TGCAGCGTTTCAGGGGGCGCGGGCACAGATACGCAGTATTTT | CSVSGGAGTDTQYF
TRBJ1-4 | NA | 15 | TRBV6-5 | NA | TGTGCCAGCAGACCGGTGGGGGGGGTCGGTGAAAAACTGTTTTTT | CASRPVGGVGEKLFF
TRBJ1-2 | NA | 14 | TRBV19 | NA | TGTGCCAGTAGTGATGAGGGAATGGGTTATGGCTACACCTTC | CASSDEGMGYGYTF
TRBJ1-5 | NA | 14 | TRBV2 | NA | TGTGCCAGCAGTGCAAACTATGGCAATCAGCCCCAGCATTTT | CASSANYGNQPQHF
TRBJ2-5 | TRBD1 | 14 | TRBV28 | NA | TGTGCCAGCAGTCAGACCGGGACAGTGGAGACCCAGTACTTC | CASSQTGTVETQYF
TRBJ1-4 | TRBD1 | 13 | TRBV18 | NA | TGTGCCAGCTCACCCGGACAGGGTGAAAAACTGTTTTTT | CASSPGQGEKLFF
TRBJ2-1 | TRBD1 | 13 | TRBV7-9 | NA | TGTGCCAGCAGCGCTACAGGGGTCAATGAGCAGTTCTTC | CASSATGVNEQFF
TRBJ1-2 | NA | 16 | TRBV6-6 | NA | TGTGCCAGCAGTTACCCTTTGGACAGCGCCGCGTATGGCTACACCTTC | CASSYPLDSAAYGYTF
TRBJ2-7 | NA | 14 | TRBV6-1 | NA | TGTGCCAGCAGTCCTGCGGGACTCATTTACGAGCAGTACTTC | CASSPAGLIYEQYF
TRBJ2-1 | NA | 16 | TRBV30 | NA | TGTGCCTGGACCTCAAGGGGGGGCTACACCTACAATGAGCAGTTCTTC | CAWTSRGGYTYNEQFF
TRBJ2-1 | NA | 13 | TRBV9 | NA | TGTGCCAGCAGCCTCCTAGCAAACAATGAGCAGTTCTTC | CASSLLANNEQFF
TRBJ2-5 | NA | 17 | TRBV4-2 | NA | TGTGCCAGCAGCCAAGAACTGGGCCCGAGATATCAAGAGACCCAGTACTTC | CASSQELGPRYQETQYF
TRBJ2-3 | TRBD2 | 16 | TRBV14 | NA | TGTGCCAGCAGCCAAGCCCGACTAGCGGGGGCAGATACGCAGTATTTT | CASSQARLAGADTQYF
TRBJ2-3 | TRBD2 | 15 | TRBV7-7 | NA | TGTGCCAGCCCGGGACTAGCGGGGGGATTAGATACGCAGTATTTT | CASPGLAGGLDTQYF
TRBJ1-5 | TRBD1 | 16 | TRBV19 | NA | TGTGCCAGTAGTAGGGGAGGACAGGGGGCTGTTCAGCCCCAGCATTTT | CASSRGGQGAVQPQHF
TRBJ2-7 | TRBD2 | 15 | TRBV30 | once | TGTGCCTGGGTCCAGGATAGCGGGGCCTCCTACGAGCAGTACTTC | CAWVQDSGASYEQYF
TRBJ2-7 | TRBD1 | 12 | TRBV30 | NA | TGTGCCTGGGGCACAGGGGGATACGAGCAGTACTTC | CAWGTGGYEQYF
TRBJ1-1 | NA | 14 | TRBV27 | once | TGTGCCAGCAGCCGCGGCCGGGGGGATACTGAAGCTTTCTTT | CASSRGRGDTEAFF
TRBJ2-7 | NA | 14 | TRBV9 | NA | TGTGCCAGCAGCGTAGTTCCTTCGGGCTACGAGCAGTACTTC | CASSVVPSGYEQYF
TRBJ2-7 | NA | 14 | TRBV15 | NA | TGTGCCACCAGCAGAGTCGGGGGCTCCTACGAGCAGTACTTC | CATSRVGGSYEQYF
TRBJ2-5 | NA | 13 | TRBV5-4 | few | TGTGCCAGCAGCTTGAGGTCGGGGGAGACCCAGTACTTC | CASSLRSGETQYF
TRBJ1-1 | TRBD1 | 14 | TRBV2 | NA | TGTGCCAGCATGGACAGGGGGCCTTACACTGAAGCTTTCTTT | CASMDRGPYTEAFF